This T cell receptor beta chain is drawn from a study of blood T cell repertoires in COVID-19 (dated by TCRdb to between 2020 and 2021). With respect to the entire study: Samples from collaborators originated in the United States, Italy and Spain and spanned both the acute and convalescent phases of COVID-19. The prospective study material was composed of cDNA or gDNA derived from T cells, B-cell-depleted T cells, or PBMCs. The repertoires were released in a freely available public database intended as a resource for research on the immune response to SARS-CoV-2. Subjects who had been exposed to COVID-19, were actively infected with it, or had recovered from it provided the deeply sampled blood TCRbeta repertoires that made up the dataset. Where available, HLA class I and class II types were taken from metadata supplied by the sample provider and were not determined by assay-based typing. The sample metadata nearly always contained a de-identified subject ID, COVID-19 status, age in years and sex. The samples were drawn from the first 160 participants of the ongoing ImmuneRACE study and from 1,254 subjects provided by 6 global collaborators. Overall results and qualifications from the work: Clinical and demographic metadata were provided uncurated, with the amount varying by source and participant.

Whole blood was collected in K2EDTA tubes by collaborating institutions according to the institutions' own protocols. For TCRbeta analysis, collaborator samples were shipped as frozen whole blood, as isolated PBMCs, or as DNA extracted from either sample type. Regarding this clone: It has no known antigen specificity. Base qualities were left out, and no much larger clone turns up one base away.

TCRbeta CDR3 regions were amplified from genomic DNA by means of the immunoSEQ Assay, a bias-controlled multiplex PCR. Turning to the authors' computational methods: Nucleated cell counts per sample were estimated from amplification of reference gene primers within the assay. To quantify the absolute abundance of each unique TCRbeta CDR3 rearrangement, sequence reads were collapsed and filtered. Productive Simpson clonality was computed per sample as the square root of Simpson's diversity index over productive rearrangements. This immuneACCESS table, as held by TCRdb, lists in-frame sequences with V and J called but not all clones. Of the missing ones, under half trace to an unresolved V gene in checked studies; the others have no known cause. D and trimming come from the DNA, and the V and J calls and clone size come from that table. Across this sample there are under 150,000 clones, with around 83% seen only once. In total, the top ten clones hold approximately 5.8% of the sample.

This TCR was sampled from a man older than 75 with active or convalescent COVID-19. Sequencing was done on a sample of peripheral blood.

The sequenced DNA: TGTGCCAGCAATGAGCGGGGGGCCACAGATACGCAGTATTTT. This translates into CASNERGATDTQYF. Rearrangement joined TRBV6-6 to TRBJ2-3, and 9 junction bases match TRBD2. For CDR1 and CDR2, the germline V gene (reference sequence) lists MNHNY and SVGAGI. V trim: 7 bases; J trim: 2 bases; unmatched bases: 4. The CDR3 contains 14 residues, cysteine and phenylalanine counted. Solely the CDR3 DNA is kept, with 42 bases framed from the first base.